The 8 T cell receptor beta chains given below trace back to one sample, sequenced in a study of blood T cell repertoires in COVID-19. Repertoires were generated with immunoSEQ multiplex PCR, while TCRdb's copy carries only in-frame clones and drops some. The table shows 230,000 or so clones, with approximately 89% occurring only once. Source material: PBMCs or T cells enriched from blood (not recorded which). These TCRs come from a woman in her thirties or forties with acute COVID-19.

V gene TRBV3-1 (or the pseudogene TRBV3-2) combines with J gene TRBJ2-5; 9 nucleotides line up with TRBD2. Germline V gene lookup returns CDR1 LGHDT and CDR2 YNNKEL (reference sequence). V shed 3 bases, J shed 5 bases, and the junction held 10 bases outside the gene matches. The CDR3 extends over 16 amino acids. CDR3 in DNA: TGTGCCAGCAGCCACCGGGTTAGCGGGAGTGGGGAGACCCAGTACTTC. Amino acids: CASSHRVSGSGETQYF.

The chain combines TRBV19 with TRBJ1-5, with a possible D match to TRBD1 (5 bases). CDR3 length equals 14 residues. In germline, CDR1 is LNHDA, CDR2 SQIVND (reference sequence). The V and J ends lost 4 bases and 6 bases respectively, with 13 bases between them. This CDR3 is CASSSRLGGQPQHF. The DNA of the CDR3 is TGTGCCAGTAGTAGTAGGCTCGGGGGTCAGCCCCAGCATTTT.

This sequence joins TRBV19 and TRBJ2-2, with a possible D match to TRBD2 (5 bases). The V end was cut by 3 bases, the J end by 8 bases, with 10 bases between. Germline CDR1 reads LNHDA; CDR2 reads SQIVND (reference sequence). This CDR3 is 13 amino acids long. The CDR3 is CASSMPGVGELFF. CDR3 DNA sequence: TGTGCCAGTAGTATGCCCGGGGTAGGGGAGCTGTTTTTT.

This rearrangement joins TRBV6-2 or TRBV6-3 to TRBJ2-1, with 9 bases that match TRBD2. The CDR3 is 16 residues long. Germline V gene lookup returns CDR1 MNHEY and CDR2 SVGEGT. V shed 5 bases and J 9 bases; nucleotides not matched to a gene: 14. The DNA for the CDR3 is TGTGCCAGCAGTCCCTCCTATCGCGGGGGGGTCCGTGAGCAGTTCTTC. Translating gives CASSPSYRGGVREQFF.

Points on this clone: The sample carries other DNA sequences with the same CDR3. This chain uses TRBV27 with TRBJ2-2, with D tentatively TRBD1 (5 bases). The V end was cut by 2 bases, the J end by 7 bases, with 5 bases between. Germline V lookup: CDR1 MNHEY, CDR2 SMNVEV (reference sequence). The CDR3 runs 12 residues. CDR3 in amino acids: CASSLRGGELFF. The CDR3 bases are TGTGCCAGCAGTTTAAGGGGCGGGGAGCTGTTTTTT.

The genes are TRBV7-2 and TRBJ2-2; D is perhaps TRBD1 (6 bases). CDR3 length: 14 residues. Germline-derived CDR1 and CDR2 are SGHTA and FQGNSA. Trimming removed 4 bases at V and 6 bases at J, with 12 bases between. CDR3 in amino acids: CASSSTRGSGELFF. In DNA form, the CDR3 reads TGTGCCAGCAGCTCCACAAGGGGGTCCGGGGAGCTGTTTTTT.

In nucleotides, the CDR3 is TGTGCCAGTAGTATTAAGAGGGGAGGTCAGCCCCAGCATTTT. This encodes CASSIKRGGQPQHF. This chain uses TRBV19 with TRBJ1-5, with a weak D call TRBD1 (5 bases). The CDR3 contains 14 residues. The V end was cut by 3 bases, the J end by 6 bases, with 12 bases between. The germline gives CDR1 LNHDA, CDR2 SQIVND (reference sequence).

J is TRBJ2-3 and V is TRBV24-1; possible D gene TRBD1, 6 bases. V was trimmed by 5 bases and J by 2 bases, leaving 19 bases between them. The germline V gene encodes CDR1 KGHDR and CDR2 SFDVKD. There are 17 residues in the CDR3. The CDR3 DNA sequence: TGTGCCACCAGTGCGCTCTCAGGGGAGTGGGACACAGATACGCAGTATTTT. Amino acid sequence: CATSALSGEWDTDTQYF.